Listed here are 13 T cell receptor beta chains from one sample, sequenced in a study of T cells after posttransplantation cyclophosphamide. Repertoires were generated with immunoSEQ multiplex PCR, while TCRdb's copy carries only in-frame clones and drops some. The table shows some 10,000 clones, with around 80% occurring only once. Treatment was busulfan-fludarabine conditioning, a marrow graft, and cyclophosphamide on days +3 and +4. The sequences come from PBMCs, collected after allogeneic stem cell transplant with posttransplant cyclophosphamide. These TCRs come from a female patient in her fifties or sixties who received an allogeneic stem cell transplant from a related donor, was CMV-positive, and had no GVHD. The T cells may partly be graft donor cells.

The J gene is TRBJ2-7, the V gene TRBV5-1; 14 bases match TRBD2. CDR3 length equals 16 residues. The germline gives CDR1 SGHRS, CDR2 YFSETQ. V was pared by 4 bases and J by 2 bases, with 5 bases of the junction left unmatched. CDR3 coding DNA: TGCGCCAGCAGCGCCCGACTAGCGGGGGGGCCCTACGAGCAGTACTTC. As protein: CASSARLAGGPYEQYF.

The CDR3 region has the DNA TGTGCCAGCACGCCCACGGAGCGGGGACGCACAGATACGCAGTATTTT. Translated: CASTPTERGRTDTQYF. The gene calls are TRBV7-8 and TRBJ2-3; 7 bases are shared with TRBD2. The CDR3 length is 16 residues. J gave up 1 base and V 7 bases, and 11 bases lay outside the gene matches. Germline CDR1 is SGHVS and CDR2 is FQNEAQ.

The V and J genes are TRBV11-2 and TRBJ2-1; 7 bases map to TRBD2. This CDR3 is built from 16 residues. The junction had 10 bases not matched to a gene; V was cut back by 2 bases and J by 6 bases. Germline lookup yields CDR1 SGHAT and CDR2 FQNNGV. CDR3 DNA: TGTGCCAGCAGCTTAAGGGGTTCTGGACTAGTCAATGAGCAGTTCTTC. This codes for CASSLRGSGLVNEQFF. Based on the CDR3 plus reference TRBV11-2 and TRBJ2-1, the full variable domain is EAGVAQSPRYKIIEKRQSVAFWCNPISGHATLYWYQQILGQGPKLLIQFQNNGVVDDSQLPKDRFSAERLKGVDSTLKIQPAKLEDSAVYLCASSLRGSGLVNEQFFGPGTRLTVL.

J is TRBJ2-7 and V is TRBV11-2, with 9 bases that match TRBD1. The trim removed 5 bases at V and 7 bases at J, leaving 18 bases unmatched. Germline V gene sequence: CDR1 SGHAT, CDR2 FQNNGV. The CDR3 runs 17 residues. The CDR3 DNA sequence: TGTGCCAGCAGCCCAGGCGTTACGGGACAGGGTTCTTGGGAGCAGTACTTC. Its protein product is CASSPGVTGQGSWEQYF.

The chain joins TRBV6-1 to TRBJ2-7; 13 positions agree with TRBD2. The CDR3 covers 14 residues. V trimming: 4 bases; J trimming: 3 bases; junction bases outside the gene matches: 0. CDR1 and CDR2 from the germline V gene are MNHNS and SASEGT. Here the CDR3 DNA reads TGTGCCAGCAGTGGGACTAGCGGGGGCTACGAGCAGTACTTC. This translates into CASSGTSGGYEQYF.

The chain is built from TRBV2 and TRBJ2-7; 10 positions match TRBD2. Germline V gene sequence: CDR1 SNHLY, CDR2 FYNNEI. Unmatched junction bases numbered 8, after V lost 4 bases and J lost 2 bases. This CDR3 comprises 16 residues. The CDR3 DNA reads as TGTGCCAGCAGTGTCGGGACTAGCGCGCATCCCTACGAGCAGTACTTC. Translation gives CASSVGTSAHPYEQYF.

V is TRBV28 and J is TRBJ2-7; the match to TRBD1 covers 7 bases. Germline V gene sequence: CDR1 MDHEN, CDR2 SYDVKM. The CDR3 contains 14 residues. The trim removed 6 bases at V and 4 bases at J, leaving 9 bases unmatched. The CDR3 is CASSPGTVEYEQYF. CDR3 coding DNA: TGTGCCAGCAGCCCCGGGACAGTGGAGTACGAGCAGTACTTC.

The gene calls are TRBV4-1 and TRBJ2-2, with 16 bases identical to TRBD2. Germline V gives CDR1 MGHRA, CDR2 YSYEKL. J gave up 4 bases and V 5 bases, and 10 bases lay outside the gene matches. The CDR3 contains 19 residues. The CDR3 DNA sequence: TGCGCCAGCAGCGTACCGGGACTAGCGGGGGGGCGCAGCACCGGGGAGCTGTTTTTT. It encodes CASSVPGLAGGRSTGELFF.

V usage is TRBV6-5 and J usage is TRBJ1-5, with 9 nucleotides matching TRBD1. Trimming at V came to 2 bases and at J to 7 bases, leaving 9 bases not matched to a gene. Germline CDR1 reads MNHEY; CDR2 reads SVGAGI. This CDR3 has 16 amino acids. The CDR3 DNA reads TGTGCCAGCAGTTACATTTTTGGACAGGGGCGCCAGCCCCAGCATTTT. It yields the protein CASSYIFGQGRQPQHF.

In its sample, this clone was seen a few times. This chain uses TRBV7-9 with TRBJ2-1; 7 bases align to TRBD2. Germline V gene lookup returns CDR1 SEHNR and CDR2 FQNEAQ (reference sequence). V lost 11 bases, J lost 5 bases, and 9 bases stayed unmatched. The CDR3 length is 13 residues. DNA for the CDR3: TGTGCCGCCTCAACTAGCGAAGACAATGAGCAGTTCTTC. It translates to CAASTSEDNEQFF.

The J gene is TRBJ1-1, the V gene TRBV30; D is uncertain. The CDR3 runs 13 residues. V lost 4 bases, J lost 6 bases, and 15 bases lay in between. The V gene's germline CDR1 is GTSNPN and CDR2 SVGIG (reference sequence). CDR3 DNA: TGTGCCTGGAAGGGAGTTCATAGGGCTGAAGCTTTCTTT. This sequence encodes CAWKGVHRAEAFF.

This rearrangement joins TRBV5-1 to TRBJ2-7, with TRBD1 identical over 10 bases. CDR1 is SGHRS, CDR2 YFSETQ, per germline. CDR3 length equals 14 residues. Trimming at V came to 3 bases and at J to 7 bases, leaving 7 bases not matched to a gene. The CDR3 region has the DNA TGCGCCAGCAGCTCTCCGGGACAGGGGAATGAGCAGTACTTC. It specifies CASSSPGQGNEQYF.

The rearrangement links TRBV19 to TRBJ1-2; 10 bases fit TRBD1. Germline CDR1 reads LNHDA; CDR2 reads SQIVND (reference sequence). CDR3 length equals 14 residues. V dropped 4 bases and J dropped 7; count of bases not matched to a gene: 6. CDR3 protein: CASSRPGQGLGYTF. CDR3 nucleotides: TGTGCCAGTAGTAGACCGGGACAGGGGCTTGGCTACACCTTC.